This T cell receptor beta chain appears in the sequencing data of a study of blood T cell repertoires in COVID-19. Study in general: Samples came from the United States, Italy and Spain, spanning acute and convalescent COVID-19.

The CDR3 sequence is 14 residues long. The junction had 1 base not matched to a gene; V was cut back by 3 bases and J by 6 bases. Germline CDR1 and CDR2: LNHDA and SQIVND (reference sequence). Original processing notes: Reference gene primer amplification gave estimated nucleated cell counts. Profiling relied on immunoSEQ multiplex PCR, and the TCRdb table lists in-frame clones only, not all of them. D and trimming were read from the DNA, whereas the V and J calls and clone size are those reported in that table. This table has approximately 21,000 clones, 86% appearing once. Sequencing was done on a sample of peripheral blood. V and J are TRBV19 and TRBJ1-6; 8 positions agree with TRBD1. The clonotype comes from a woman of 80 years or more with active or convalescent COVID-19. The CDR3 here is CASSIDRGNSPLHF. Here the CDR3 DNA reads TGTGCCAGTAGTATTGACAGGGGTAATTCACCCCTCCACTTT.